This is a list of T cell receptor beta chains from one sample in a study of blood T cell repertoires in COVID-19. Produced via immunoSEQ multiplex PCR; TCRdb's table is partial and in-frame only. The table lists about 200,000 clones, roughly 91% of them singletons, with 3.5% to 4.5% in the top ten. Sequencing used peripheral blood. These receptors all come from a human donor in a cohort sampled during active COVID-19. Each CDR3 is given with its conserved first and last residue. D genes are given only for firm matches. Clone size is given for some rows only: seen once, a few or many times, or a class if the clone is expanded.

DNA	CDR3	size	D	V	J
TGTGCCAGCGCCTGGGGGGGCTACGAGCAGTACTTC	CASAWGGYEQYF	-	TRBD2	TRBV12-3/TRBV12-4	TRBJ2-7
TGTGCCAGCAGCCAGCGACGGGGAGCTAACTATGGCTACACCTTC	CASSQRRGANYGYTF	-	-	TRBV3-1/TRBV3-2	TRBJ1-2
TGTGCCAGCAGTGATGGGGGACAGACGAACTATGGCTACACCTTC	CASSDGGQTNYGYTF	few	TRBD1	TRBV6-1	TRBJ1-2
TGTGCCAGCAGATCCGAACAGGGAAAAGGGACTGAAGCTTTCTTT	CASRSEQGKGTEAFF	-	-	TRBV6-5	TRBJ1-1
TGTGCCAGCAGTCCGGGACTAGCTATTGAGACCCAGTACTTC	CASSPGLAIETQYF	-	TRBD2	TRBV28	TRBJ2-5
TGTGCCACCCGGACAGGCTGGGTGCCTGAAGCTTTCTTT	CATRTGWVPEAFF	-	TRBD1	TRBV10-3	TRBJ1-1
TGTGCCAGCAGCTTGGCCGGACTAGCGGGGAGATCTAGCACAGATACGCAGTATTTT	CASSLAGLAGRSSTDTQYF	-	TRBD2	TRBV5-4	TRBJ2-3
TGTGCCAGCAGCCAAGTACTGCTAGCGGGAGATGAGCAGTTCTTC	CASSQVLLAGDEQFF	-	TRBD2	TRBV4-2	TRBJ2-1
TGTGCCAGCAGCTTCAATAATTCACCCCTCCACTTT	CASSFNNSPLHF	-	-	TRBV5-4	TRBJ1-6
TGCGCCAGGGCCCAAGTCTATGGCTACACCTTC	CARAQVYGYTF	once	-	TRBV23-1	TRBJ1-2
TGTGCCAGCAGTGAAAGGGTTATATTTAGGGGCAGGGAAGATACGCAGTATTTT	CASSERVIFRGREDTQYF	-	-	TRBV2	TRBJ2-3
TGTGCCAGCAGCTTGGGAGCGGGGGTCTACGAGCAGTACTTC	CASSLGAGVYEQYF	-	TRBD2	TRBV5-4	TRBJ2-7
TGTGCCAGCGAGACTCTAGCGGGAGTAGGAGAGCAGTTCTTC	CASETLAGVGEQFF	-	TRBD2	TRBV9	TRBJ2-1
TGCGCCAGCAGCCCGACGGGACAGTTTAATGAAAAACTGTTTTTT	CASSPTGQFNEKLFF	-	TRBD1	TRBV5-1	TRBJ1-4
TGTGCCTGGAGTACTACTACGAGGAAGAACACTGAAGCTTTCTTT	CAWSTTTRKNTEAFF	-	-	TRBV30	TRBJ1-1
TGTGCCAGCAGCTTAGCCGGGGGGGCGAATGAGCAGTTCTTC	CASSLAGGANEQFF	-	TRBD2	TRBV7-6	TRBJ2-1
TGTGCCAGCAGCTCGCACAGGGACTACGAGCAGTACTTC	CASSSHRDYEQYF	-	-	TRBV28	TRBJ2-7
TGCAGCGTTGGCCCGGGACTCAGCACCGGGGAGCTGTTTTTT	CSVGPGLSTGELFF	-	-	TRBV29-1	TRBJ2-2
TGTGCCAGCAGATCCAGCGGGACATACATTCAGTACTTC	CASRSSGTYIQYF	-	-	TRBV28	TRBJ2-4
TGTGCCAGCTCACGGGGGACTATTCAAGAGACCCAGTACTTC	CASSRGTIQETQYF	-	TRBD2	TRBV18	TRBJ2-5
TGCAGCGTCGAGGTCTACGTCCCGGGACAGAGACCGAACACTGAAGCTTTCTTT	CSVEVYVPGQRPNTEAFF	-	TRBD1	TRBV29-1	TRBJ1-1
TGTGCCAGCAGCACTCAGCGGTACGAGCAGTACTTC	CASSTQRYEQYF	-	-	TRBV28	TRBJ2-7
TGTGCCATCAGGTACGGCTACGAGCAGTACTTC	CAIRYGYEQYF	-	-	TRBV10-3	TRBJ2-7
TGTGCCAGCAGCCAGGGACTAGCGGGAGTTGGTGAGCAGTTCTTC	CASSQGLAGVGEQFF	-	TRBD2	TRBV3-1/TRBV3-2	TRBJ2-1
TGTGCCAGCAACCGGCACAGGGGGCAAGAGACCCAGTACTTC	CASNRHRGQETQYF	once	TRBD1	TRBV2	TRBJ2-5
TGTGCCTGGGGCACAGGGAACTCTATCACTGAAGCTTTCTTT	CAWGTGNSITEAFF	-	-	TRBV30	TRBJ1-1
TGTGCCAGCTCGGAAGGTCTAGCGGGAGGGCCAGTTGAGCAGTTCTTC	CASSEGLAGGPVEQFF	-	TRBD2	TRBV18	TRBJ2-1
TGTGCCAGCAGTTCAACAGGGAGTGAAGGCTACACCTTC	CASSSTGSEGYTF	-	-	TRBV12-3/TRBV12-4	TRBJ1-2
TGTGCCAGCAGCTTAGCCCCTAGCGGGAGAGGGTACTACAATGAGCAGTTCTTC	CASSLAPSGRGYYNEQFF	-	TRBD2	TRBV7-9	TRBJ2-1
TGTGCCAGCAGATTTGACAGTCAGCCCCAGCATTTT	CASRFDSQPQHF	-	-	TRBV12-3/TRBV12-4	TRBJ1-5
TGTGCCAGCAGCTTCGACAGGGCCAACACCGGGGAGCTGTTTTTT	CASSFDRANTGELFF	-	TRBD1	TRBV7-2	TRBJ2-2
TGTGCCAGCACTCGGGACAGGGGTAACTATGGCTACACCTTC	CASTRDRGNYGYTF	-	TRBD1	TRBV9	TRBJ1-2
TGCAGTGCCCCCGGCAGGGGGGAAGCTTTCTTT	CSAPGRGEAFF	-	TRBD1	TRBV20-1	TRBJ1-1
TGTGCCAGCAGCTCGGCAGGGTATAGCTCCTACGAGCAGTACTTC	CASSSAGYSSYEQYF	-	-	TRBV7-8	TRBJ2-7
TGTGCCAGCTCAATACAGGGGGACACCGGGGAGCTGTTTTTT	CASSIQGDTGELFF	-	TRBD1	TRBV18	TRBJ2-2
TGCGCCAGCGCCCACAGGGGAGGCGACAATGAGCAGTTCTTC	CASAHRGGDNEQFF	once	-	TRBV5-1	TRBJ2-1
TGTGCCAGCAGTTCACTACTAGCGGGGTTTTCCAATGAGCAGTTCTTC	CASSSLLAGFSNEQFF	-	TRBD2	TRBV7-2	TRBJ2-1
TGTGCCAGCAGCCCAGGGACAGGGGGCACCTACGAGCAGTACTTC	CASSPGTGGTYEQYF	-	TRBD1	TRBV5-4	TRBJ2-7
TGTGCCAGCAGCTCCCTGGGTGACAGCCCCACAGATACGCAGTATTTT	CASSSLGDSPTDTQYF	-	-	TRBV7-9	TRBJ2-3
TGTGCCAGCAGGCCTTCTATTACCTCGGGGGGGCCGGGCGAGCAGTACTTC	CASRPSITSGGPGEQYF	-	TRBD2	TRBV28	TRBJ2-7